A selection of T cell receptor beta chains follows, all from one sample in a study of vaccination effects on CD4 cells after COVID-19. The antigens for these receptors are not known. Sequencing used immunoSEQ multiplex PCR; TCRdb keeps in-frame clones, though not all of them. There are about 37,000 clones in the sample; about 60% occur only once, and under 15% lies in the top ten. The sequenced sample was CD4+ T cells from PBMCs cultured with HCoV-OC43 spike peptides, obtained before COVID-19 vaccination. These receptors were obtained from a human donor who received a COVID-19 vaccine. Both conserved end residues are part of each CDR3.

j_call	v_call	cdr3_aa
TRBJ1-2	TRBV12-2	CASRLAVLYGYTF
TRBJ1-2	TRBV21-1	CASIFGGSLDYGYTF
TRBJ2-6	TRBV10-3	CAISESIGLNAGANVLTF
TRBJ2-3	TRBV27	CASSWDRDTDTQYF
TRBJ1-4	TRBV6-5	CASSRGTGSTEKLFF
TRBJ2-1	TRBV3-1/TRBV3-2	CASSQEGSGAYNEQFF
TRBJ1-6	TRBV7-9	CASSLAWTPLHF
TRBJ2-7	TRBV14	CASSQTGTGYSYEQYF
TRBJ2-1	TRBV3-1/TRBV3-2	CASRTGTSSYNEQFF
TRBJ2-3	TRBV6-4	CASSDSSGGTDTQYF
TRBJ2-3	TRBV24-1	CATESGSTDTQYF
TRBJ2-1	TRBV2	CASSLGGLGSNEQFF
TRBJ1-1	TRBV7-6	CASSFNPDAEAFF
TRBJ2-1	TRBV5-1	CASSLEGDSNEQFF
TRBJ1-6	TRBV7-6	CASSLQDRSYNSPLHF
TRBJ2-1	TRBV5-5	CASSPRLATSPLDNEQFF
TRBJ1-2	TRBV5-5	CASSFRLGGANYGYTF
TRBJ2-7	TRBV2	CASREGQGLSYEQYF
TRBJ2-3	TRBV5-1	CASSIGTTDTQYF
TRBJ2-7	TRBV5-1	CASSLPGTGGWSYEQYF
TRBJ1-3	TRBV18	CASSPSTGEGGGNTIYF
TRBJ2-3	TRBV6-4	CASSESGGADTQYF